The 18 T cell receptor beta chains below come from one sample, sequenced in a study of blood T cell repertoires in COVID-19. Measured with immunoSEQ multiplex PCR; TCRdb has only the in-frame clones, and not every one. The sample includes 45,000 to 65,000 clones, about 76% seen only once; the top ten take roughly 45%. Sequencing was carried out using peripheral blood. The receptors were sampled from a man in his 70s with active or convalescent COVID-19.

The CDR3 region is CATSGGGFWGYTF. As DNA, the CDR3 is TGTGCCACCAGTGGCGGGGGCTTCTGGGGCTACACCTTC. This sequence joins TRBV24-1 and TRBJ1-2; possible D gene TRBD1, 6 bases. CDR3 length: 13 residues. Trimming stripped 5 bases from V and 8 bases from J, with 14 bases between. Germline CDR1 and CDR2: KGHDR and SFDVKD.

The chain carries TRBV18 and TRBJ1-2; TRBD1 aligns across 7 bases. Germline CDR1 is KGHSH and CDR2 is LQKENI. This CDR3 spans 12 amino acids. Trimming cost V 2 bases and J 12 bases; bases outside gene matches: 6. The chain's CDR3 is CASSPGTEIDTF. CDR3 nucleotides: TGTGCCAGCTCACCAGGGACAGAAATAGACACCTTC.

This clone was picked up many times. The genes are TRBV7-6 and TRBJ1-4; a possible D gene is TRBD1 (5 bases). The CDR3 length is 15 residues. With 0 bases removed from V and 6 bases from J, the gap between germline ends came to 11 bases. CDR1 and CDR2 (germline): SGHVS, FNYEAQ. Here the CDR3 DNA reads TGTGCCAGCAGCTTAGCGCCGGGGGTGGATGAAAAACTGTTTTTT. This sequence encodes CASSLAPGVDEKLFF.

This chain connects TRBV24-1 to TRBJ1-1; 7 bases match TRBD1. The trim removed 1 base at V and 6 bases at J, leaving 7 bases unmatched. Germline-derived CDR1 and CDR2 are KGHDR and SFDVKD. CDR3 length equals 15 residues. The CDR3 is CATSDFSRGKAEAFF. The DNA of the CDR3 is TGTGCCACCAGTGATTTTTCCAGGGGGAAGGCTGAAGCTTTCTTT.

In its sample, this clone ranks as medium-sized. This chain joins TRBV15 and TRBJ1-3; perhaps TRBD1 as D (6 bases). The CDR3 spans 15 residues. The ends were cut back, 6 bases at V and 3 bases at J, with 15 bases in the middle. Germline V gene data show CDR1 as LNHNV and CDR2 as YYDKDF (reference sequence). DNA for the CDR3: TGTGCCACCAGTTCAGGGGATCATCTTGGAAACACCATATATTTT. This codes for CATSSGDHLGNTIYF. Using reference TRBV15 and TRBJ1-3 for the parts outside the CDR3, the full variable domain is DAMVIQNPRYQVTQFGKPVTLSCSQTLNHNVMYWYQQKSSQAPKLLFHYYDKDFNNEADTPDNFQSRRPNTSFCFLDIRSPGLGDTAMYLCATSSGDHLGNTIYFGEGSWLTVV.

The J gene is TRBJ2-5, the V gene TRBV20-1; D gene uncertain. Germline V gene lookup returns CDR1 DFQATT and CDR2 SNEGSKA (reference sequence). Trimming stripped 6 bases from V and 5 bases from J, with 7 bases between. This CDR3 is 10 amino acids long. DNA for the CDR3: TGCAGTGCGACCAGGGAGACCCAGTACTTC. This gives the protein CSATRETQYF.

The V call is TRBV11-3, the J call TRBJ1-1; 8 bases are shared with TRBD1. The CDR3 runs 17 residues. With 5 bases clipped from V and 1 base from J, the junction kept 12 bases outside the gene matches. Germline CDR1 SGHNT, CDR2 YENEEA. The CDR3 nucleotides are TGTGCCAGCAGCCCAAGAAACCGGGACAGGAAGAACACTGAAGCTTTCTTT. Residues: CASSPRNRDRKNTEAFF.

The rearrangement uses TRBV27 and TRBJ2-5, with TRBD1 matching 7 bases. V lost 5 bases, J lost 2 bases, and 2 bases stayed unmatched. Germline V gene sequence: CDR1 MNHEY, CDR2 SMNVEV (reference sequence). The CDR3 runs to 13 residues. The CDR3 nucleotides read TGTGCCAGCAGTATACAGGGGCAAGAGACCCAGTACTTC. It translates to CASSIQGQETQYF.

The V gene is TRBV3-1 (or the pseudogene TRBV3-2), the J gene TRBJ2-4, with D hard to call. Germline CDR1 is LGHDT and CDR2 is YNNKEL (reference sequence). The CDR3 sequence is 14 residues long. The germline V and J ends were trimmed by 4 bases and 5 bases, with 12 bases remaining between them. The CDR3 region is CASSPSESQNIQYF. In DNA form, the CDR3 reads TGTGCCAGCAGCCCATCCGAAAGCCAAAACATTCAGTACTTC.

This clone was seen a handful of times. The rearrangement links TRBV28 to TRBJ2-7; 12 positions agree with TRBD2. Per germline, CDR1 MDHEN and CDR2 SYDVKM. CDR3 length: 16 amino acids. With 4 bases clipped from V and 7 bases from J, the junction kept 11 bases outside the gene matches. The chain's CDR3 is CASSSSRLAGVGEQYF. DNA for the CDR3: TGTGCCAGCAGTTCCTCCCGACTAGCGGGAGTGGGAGAGCAGTACTTC. The whole variable domain, filled in from reference TRBV28 and TRBJ2-7, reads DVKVTQSSRYLVKRTGEKVFLECVQDMDHENMFWYRQDPGLGLRLIYFSYDVKMKEKGDIPEGYSVSREKKERFSLILESASTNQTSMYLCASSSSRLAGVGEQYFGPGTRLTVT.

V usage is TRBV7-9 and J usage is TRBJ1-3; D unresolved. This CDR3 region has 15 residues. Germline V gives CDR1 SEHNR, CDR2 FQNEAQ (reference sequence). V was trimmed by 1 base and J by 2 bases, leaving 9 bases between them. The CDR3 nucleotides read TGTGCCAGCAGCTTAGTTACCGGGGCTGGAAACACCATATATTTT. It encodes CASSLVTGAGNTIYF.

J is TRBJ2-3 and V is TRBV25-1; a possible D gene is TRBD2 (6 bases). V dropped 1 base and J dropped 0 bases, with 11 bases sitting between them. The CDR3 is 16 residues long. The germline V gene has CDR1 MGHDK and CDR2 SYGVNS. The CDR3 nucleotides read TGTGCCAGCAGTGAATCGGTAGCGGAGAGCACAGATACGCAGTATTTT. Protein product: CASSESVAESTDTQYF.

This rearrangement joins TRBV7-2 to TRBJ2-7; TRBD2 aligns across 7 bases. This CDR3 is 14 amino acids long. The ends lost 3 bases at V and 7 bases at J; junction bases unmatched: 9. Germline CDR1 and CDR2: SGHTA and FQGNSA. CDR3: CASSFEGGRNEQYF. The CDR3, as DNA: TGTGCCAGCAGCTTCGAGGGCGGGAGAAATGAGCAGTACTTC.

The J gene is TRBJ2-5, the V gene TRBV7-9, with TRBD2 matching over 10 bases. With 2 bases clipped from V and 3 bases from J, the junction kept 3 bases outside the gene matches. The length of the CDR3 is 15 residues. From germline, CDR1 is SEHNR and CDR2 FQNEAQ (reference sequence). This CDR3 is CASSLWTSGKETQYF. Here the CDR3 DNA reads TGTGCCAGCAGCTTATGGACTAGCGGAAAAGAGACCCAGTACTTC.

The rearrangement links TRBV5-6 to TRBJ1-6; 8 nucleotides align to TRBD1. Germline lookup yields CDR1 SGHDT and CDR2 YYEEEE. The CDR3 length is 19 residues. With 0 bases clipped from V and 7 bases from J, the junction kept 15 bases outside the gene matches. The CDR3 coding sequence is TGTGCCAGCAGCTTGGGGGATCACAGGGGGGCATCTCTGAATTCACCCCTCCACTTT. Protein product: CASSLGDHRGASLNSPLHF.

This chain joins TRBV19 and TRBJ2-6; 11 bases are a match to TRBD2. Trimming at V came to 10 bases and at J to 0 bases, leaving 8 bases not matched to a gene. The germline CDR1 and CDR2 sequences are LNHDA and SQIVND (reference sequence). The CDR3 length is 17 residues. CDR3 sequence reads: CATFGLAGRSGANVLTF. The CDR3 region has the DNA TGTGCCACCTTCGGACTAGCGGGCCGCTCTGGGGCCAACGTCCTGACTTTC.

The CDR3 loop is CASSSTQGGYGYTF. The CDR3 DNA sequence: TGTGCCAGCAGCTCCACGCAGGGTGGCTATGGCTACACCTTC. The chain has TRBV7-2 and TRBJ1-2; D is possibly TRBD1 (5 bases). V was trimmed by 4 bases and J by 4 bases, leaving 13 bases between them. The CDR3 is 14 amino acids. Germline V lookup: CDR1 SGHTA, CDR2 FQGNSA.

V and J are TRBV25-1 and TRBJ1-1; 8 bases align to TRBD1. The V segment lost 8 bases and the J segment 0 bases; nucleotides outside the gene matches: 5. The CDR3 spans 14 residues. The V gene's germline CDR1 is MGHDK and CDR2 SYGVNS. CDR3 in amino acids: CASPRQGLNTEAFF. CDR3 nucleotide sequence: TGTGCCAGCCCCAGACAGGGGCTGAACACTGAAGCTTTCTTT.